This T cell receptor beta chain emerged from a study of post-analysis software for immune sequencing data. Concerning this clonotype itself: No antigen is known for it.

The CDR3 runs 18 residues. Germline V lookup: CDR1 LGHNA, CDR2 YSLEER. V was trimmed by 4 bases and J by 0 bases, leaving 19 bases between them. Incorporated into the TCR beta cDNA libraries were unique molecular identifiers, which served to reduce PCR and sequencing biases. TCRdb re-called the PCR reads through MiXCR, storing one row per CDR3 protein. Here the sample spans about 460,000 distinct CDR3 sequences, nearly 45% being singletons. Points from the study as a whole: In multiple sclerosis, normalized Chao1 diversity was significantly below that of controls. Patients carried a handful of TRBV segments more frequently than controls did, and TRBV5-6, TRBV5-1 and TRBV20-1 were among them.

This chain links TRBV4-3 with TRBJ2-1, with a possible D match to TRBD2 (5 bases). The TCR was taken from a girl aged 5-17 years with multiple sclerosis. The sample consisted of blood. CDR3 residues: CASSPEGRGTGSYNEQFF. The CDR3 bases are TGCGCCAGCAGCCCCGAGGGTCGGGGTACGGGCTCCTACAATGAGCAGTTCTTC.